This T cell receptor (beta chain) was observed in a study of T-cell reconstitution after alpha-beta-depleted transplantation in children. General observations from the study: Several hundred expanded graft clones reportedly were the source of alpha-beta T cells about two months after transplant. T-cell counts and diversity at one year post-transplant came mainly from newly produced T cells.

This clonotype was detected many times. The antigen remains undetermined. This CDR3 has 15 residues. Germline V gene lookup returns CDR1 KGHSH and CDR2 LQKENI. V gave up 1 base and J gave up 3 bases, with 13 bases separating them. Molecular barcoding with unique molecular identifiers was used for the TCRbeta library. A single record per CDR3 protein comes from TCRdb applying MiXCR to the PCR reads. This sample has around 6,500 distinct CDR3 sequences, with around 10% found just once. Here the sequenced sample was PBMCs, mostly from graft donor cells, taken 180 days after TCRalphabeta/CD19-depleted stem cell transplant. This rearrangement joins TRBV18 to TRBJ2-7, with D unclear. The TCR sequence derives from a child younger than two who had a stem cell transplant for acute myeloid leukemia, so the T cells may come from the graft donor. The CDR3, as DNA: TGTGCCAGCTCACCACAGGGCCCCTCTGTCTACGAGCAGTACTTC. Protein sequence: CASSPQGPSVYEQYF.